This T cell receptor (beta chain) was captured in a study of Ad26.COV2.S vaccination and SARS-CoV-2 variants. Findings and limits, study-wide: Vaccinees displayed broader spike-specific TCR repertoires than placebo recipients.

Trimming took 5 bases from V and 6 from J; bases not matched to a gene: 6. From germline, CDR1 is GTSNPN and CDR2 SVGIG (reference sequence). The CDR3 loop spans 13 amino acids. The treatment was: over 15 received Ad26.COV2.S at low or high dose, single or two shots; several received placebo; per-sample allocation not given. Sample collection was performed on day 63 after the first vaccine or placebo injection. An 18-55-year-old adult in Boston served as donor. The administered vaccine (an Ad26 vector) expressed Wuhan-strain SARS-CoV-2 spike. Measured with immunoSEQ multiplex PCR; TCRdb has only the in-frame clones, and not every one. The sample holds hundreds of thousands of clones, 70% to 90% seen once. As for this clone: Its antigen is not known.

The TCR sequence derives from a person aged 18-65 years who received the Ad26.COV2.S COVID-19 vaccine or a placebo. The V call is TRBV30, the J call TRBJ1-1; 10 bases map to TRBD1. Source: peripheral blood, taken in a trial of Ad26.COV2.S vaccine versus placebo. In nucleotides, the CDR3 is TGTGCCTGGGCGAGACAGGGGGCTTCTGAAGCTTTCTTT. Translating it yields CAWARQGASEAFF. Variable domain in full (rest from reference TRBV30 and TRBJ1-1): SQTIHQWPATLVQPVGSPLSLECTVEGTSNPNLYWYRQAAGRGLQLLFYSVGIGQISSEVPQNLSASRPQDRQFILSSKKLLLSDSGFYLCAWARQGASEAFFGQGTRLTVV.